Here is one TCR beta chain with its context. Its specificity is not known. In germline, CDR1 is MNHEY, CDR2 SMNVEV (reference sequence). The CDR3 length is 13 residues. V lost 6 bases to trimming and J lost 1 base, with 9 bases between them. The record originates from a study of cytomegalovirus exposure and HLA in healthy donors. Regarding the study as a whole: Cytomegalovirus-associated status was assigned to about 150 TCR beta chains.

The PCR used 60 Vbeta and 13 Jbeta primers. Assay: immunoSEQ multiplex PCR; the TCRdb copy retains only in-frame clones and omits some. Of roughly 110,000 clones in the sample, 74% are singletons; the top ten hold about 2%. The sequence came from a human donor in good health. The source material was PBMCs. The chain is built from TRBV27 and TRBJ1-1, with D hard to call. In DNA form, the CDR3 reads TGTGCCAGCAGCCTTACAGCGAACACTGAAGCTTTCTTT. As protein: CASSLTANTEAFF.